One and the same sample provided the 4 T cell receptor beta chains below, sequenced in a study of post-analysis software for immune sequencing data. Unique molecular identifiers were built into the TCR beta cDNA libraries. MiXCR, run by TCRdb on the PCR reads, gives a single entry per CDR3 protein. This sample carries approximately 730,000 distinct CDR3 sequences, roughly 46% of them seen once, and the ten largest clones take roughly 5.2%. Study-wide findings and caveats: Patients used roughly five TRBV segments, including TRBV5-6, TRBV5-1 and TRBV20-1, more often than controls.

The antigens these receptors bind are not known. What was sequenced was blood. The receptors stem from a girl aged 5-17 years with multiple sclerosis.

The J gene is TRBJ2-5, the V gene TRBV5-1, with D unclear. The better agreement between TRBJ2-7 and the DNA end casts doubt on the J call. Germline V gene lookup returns CDR1 SGHRS and CDR2 YFSETQ. The CDR3 runs to 13 residues. As DNA, the CDR3 is TGCGCCAGCAGCGTTCAAGAGGAATACGAGCAGTACTTC. Protein: CASSVQEEYEQYF.

This chain links TRBV2 with TRBJ2-1; D is possibly TRBD1 or TRBD2 (6 bases each). Germline CDR1 SNHLY, CDR2 FYNNEI. This CDR3 comprises 19 residues. The V and J ends lost 1 base and 0 bases respectively, with 19 bases between them. The CDR3 DNA reads as TGTGCCAGCAGTGAAGAGGGGGGAGGACCAACAAGCTCCTACAATGAGCAGTTCTTC. Amino acids: CASSEEGGGPTSSYNEQFF. Full variable domain (rest looked up from reference TRBV2 and TRBJ2-1): EPEVTQTPSHQVTQMGQEVILRCVPISNHLYFYWYRQILGQKVEFLVSFYNNEISEKSEIFDDQFSVERPDGSNFTLKIRSTKLEDSAMYFCASSEEGGGPTSSYNEQFFGPGTRLTVL.

This clonotype was detected only a few times. This chain links TRBV5-1 with TRBJ2-1, with 9 bases matching TRBD2. The CDR3 spans 16 residues. Germline CDR1 is SGHRS and CDR2 is YFSETQ. V shed 1 base, J shed 8 bases, and the junction held 10 bases outside the gene matches. This CDR3 is CASSLTLREGVDEQFF. Written as DNA, the CDR3 is TGCGCCAGCAGCTTGACGTTGCGGGAGGGTGTGGATGAGCAGTTCTTC.

At least ten counts were recorded for this clonotype. The chain carries TRBV20-1 and TRBJ2-3, with 8 bases identical to TRBD2. CDR1 DFQATT and CDR2 SNEGSKA come from the germline V gene (reference sequence). This CDR3 has 16 amino acids. Losses at the gene ends were 4 bases for V and 2 bases for J; bases not matched to a gene: 11. CDR3: CSATPPAGVITDTQYF. CDR3 coding DNA: TGCAGTGCTACTCCTCCAGCGGGAGTCATCACAGATACGCAGTATTTT.